Listed here are 6 T cell receptor beta chains from one sample, sequenced in a study of vaccination effects on CD4 cells after COVID-19. No antigen has been assigned to these receptors. Profiled with immunoSEQ multiplex PCR; TCRdb holds only in-frame clones, not every one. The sample has roughly 46,000 clones, around three quarters seen once. The ViraFEST assay expanded antigen-specific CD4+ T cells with viral peptide pools before sequencing. Cells that had been cultured for approximately ten days were the source of isolated CD4+ T cells. The participants, recipients of two vaccine doses, got either BNT162b2 or mRNA-1273. Specimen: CD4+ T cells from PBMCs cultured with HCoV-OC43 spike peptides, collected after COVID-19 vaccination. Subset here: HCoV-OC43 spike overlapping peptide pool stimulation. Every receptor here comes from a human donor who received a COVID-19 vaccine.

This clone was counted between two and nine times. DNA of the CDR3: TGTGCCAGCAGTGAAGCTGCTGGGACTGAAGCTTTCTTT. Residues: CASSEAAGTEAFF. This chain joins TRBV2 and TRBJ1-1; no reliable D call. V was cut by 0 bases and J by 5 bases, with 7 bases left in between. Germline-derived CDR1 and CDR2 are SNHLY and FYNNEI. The CDR3 is 13 amino acids. The full variable domain, rest sourced from reference TRBV2 and TRBJ1-1, is EPEVTQTPSHQVTQMGQEVILRCVPISNHLYFYWYRQILGQKVEFLVSFYNNEISEKSEIFDDQFSVERPDGSNFTLKIRSTKLEDSAMYFCASSEAAGTEAFFGQGTRLTVV.

This chain connects TRBV29-1 to TRBJ2-5; D possibly uses TRBD1 or TRBD2 (5 bases each). V was trimmed by 3 bases and J by 4 bases, leaving 15 bases between them. CDR3 length: 14 amino acids. CDR1 and CDR2 from the germline V gene are SQVTM and ANQGSEA. CDR3 in DNA: TGCAGCGTTGACCCCCAGGGTGCGGGAGAGACCCAGTACTTC. This encodes CSVDPQGAGETQYF.

This chain joins TRBV19 and TRBJ1-1; 9 bases line up with TRBD1. V dropped 3 bases and J dropped 10; count of bases not matched to a gene: 6. Germline assignment: CDR1 LNHDA and CDR2 SQIVND (reference sequence). The CDR3 has 13 amino acids. CDR3 sequence: CASSIKTGGVAFF. CDR3 coding DNA: TGTGCCAGTAGTATCAAAACAGGGGGCGTAGCTTTCTTT.

The chain carries TRBV20-1 and TRBJ1-1; no definite D call. Looked up from germline, CDR1 is DFQATT and CDR2 is SNEGSKA (reference sequence). The CDR3 is made up of 10 amino acids. Trimming shortened V by 4 bases and J by 6 bases, and 6 bases separated the two germline ends. The chain's CDR3 is CSANVPEAFF. CDR3 coding DNA: TGCAGTGCTAATGTACCTGAAGCTTTCTTT.

This chain joins TRBV6-6 and TRBJ1-1; D ambiguous. With 5 bases removed from V and 1 base from J, the gap between germline ends came to 11 bases. There are 14 residues in the CDR3. Germline lookup yields CDR1 MNHNY and CDR2 SVGAGI (reference sequence). The CDR3 region has the DNA TGTGCCAGCAGTCTGACGGGTACGAACACTGAAGCTTTCTTT. Translating gives CASSLTGTNTEAFF.

This rearrangement joins TRBV3-1 (or the pseudogene TRBV3-2) to TRBJ2-5; D remains unclear. Deletions cut 0 bases from V and 2 bases from J, with 7 bases between. The CDR3 is 14 amino acids. Germline values: CDR1 LGHDT, CDR2 YNNKEL (reference sequence). The CDR3 here is CASSQDVQQETQYF. The CDR3 DNA sequence: TGTGCCAGCAGCCAAGATGTCCAACAAGAGACCCAGTACTTC.